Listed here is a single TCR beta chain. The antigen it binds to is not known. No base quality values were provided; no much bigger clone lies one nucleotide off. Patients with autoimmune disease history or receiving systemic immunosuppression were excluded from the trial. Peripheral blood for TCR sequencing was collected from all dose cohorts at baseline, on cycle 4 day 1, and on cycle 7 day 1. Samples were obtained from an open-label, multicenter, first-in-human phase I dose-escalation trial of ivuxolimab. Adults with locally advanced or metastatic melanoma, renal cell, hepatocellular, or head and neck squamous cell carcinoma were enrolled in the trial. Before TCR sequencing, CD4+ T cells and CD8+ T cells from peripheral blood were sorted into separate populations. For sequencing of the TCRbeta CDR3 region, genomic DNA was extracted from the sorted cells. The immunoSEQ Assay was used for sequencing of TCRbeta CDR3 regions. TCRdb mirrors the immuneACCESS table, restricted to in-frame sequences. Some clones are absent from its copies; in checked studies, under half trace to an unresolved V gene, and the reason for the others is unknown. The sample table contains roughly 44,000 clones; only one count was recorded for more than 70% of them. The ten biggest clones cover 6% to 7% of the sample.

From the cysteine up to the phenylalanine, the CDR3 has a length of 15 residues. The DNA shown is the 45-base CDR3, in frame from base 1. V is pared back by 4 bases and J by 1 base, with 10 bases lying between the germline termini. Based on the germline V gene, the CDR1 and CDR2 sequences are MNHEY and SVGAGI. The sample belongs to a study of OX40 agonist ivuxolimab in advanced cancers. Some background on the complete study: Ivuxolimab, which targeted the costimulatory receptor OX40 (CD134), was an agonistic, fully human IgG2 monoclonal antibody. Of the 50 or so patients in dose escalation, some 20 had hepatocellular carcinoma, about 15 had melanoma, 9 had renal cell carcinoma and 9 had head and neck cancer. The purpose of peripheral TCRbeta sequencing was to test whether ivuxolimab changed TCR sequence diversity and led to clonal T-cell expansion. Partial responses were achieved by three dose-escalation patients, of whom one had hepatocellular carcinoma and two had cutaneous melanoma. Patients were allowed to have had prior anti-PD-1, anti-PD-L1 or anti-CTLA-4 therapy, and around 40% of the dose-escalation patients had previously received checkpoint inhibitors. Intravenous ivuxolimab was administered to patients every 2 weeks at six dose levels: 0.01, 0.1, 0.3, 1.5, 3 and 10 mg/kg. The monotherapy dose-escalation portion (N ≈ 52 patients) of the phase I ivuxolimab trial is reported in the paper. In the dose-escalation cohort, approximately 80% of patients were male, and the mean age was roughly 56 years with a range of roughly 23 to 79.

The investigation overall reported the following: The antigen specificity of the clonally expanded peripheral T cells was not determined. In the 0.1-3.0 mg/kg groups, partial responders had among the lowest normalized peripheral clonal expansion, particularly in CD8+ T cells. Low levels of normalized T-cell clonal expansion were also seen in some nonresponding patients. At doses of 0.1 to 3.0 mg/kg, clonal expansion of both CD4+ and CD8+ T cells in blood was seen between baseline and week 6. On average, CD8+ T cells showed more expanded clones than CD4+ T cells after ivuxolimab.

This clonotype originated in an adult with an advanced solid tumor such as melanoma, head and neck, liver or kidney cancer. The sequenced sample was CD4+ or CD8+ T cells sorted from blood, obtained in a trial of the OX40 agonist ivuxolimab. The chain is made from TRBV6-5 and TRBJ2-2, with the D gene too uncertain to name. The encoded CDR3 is CASSFGGRNTGELFF. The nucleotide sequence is TGTGCCAGCAGTTTCGGCGGCAGGAACACCGGGGAGCTGTTTTTT.